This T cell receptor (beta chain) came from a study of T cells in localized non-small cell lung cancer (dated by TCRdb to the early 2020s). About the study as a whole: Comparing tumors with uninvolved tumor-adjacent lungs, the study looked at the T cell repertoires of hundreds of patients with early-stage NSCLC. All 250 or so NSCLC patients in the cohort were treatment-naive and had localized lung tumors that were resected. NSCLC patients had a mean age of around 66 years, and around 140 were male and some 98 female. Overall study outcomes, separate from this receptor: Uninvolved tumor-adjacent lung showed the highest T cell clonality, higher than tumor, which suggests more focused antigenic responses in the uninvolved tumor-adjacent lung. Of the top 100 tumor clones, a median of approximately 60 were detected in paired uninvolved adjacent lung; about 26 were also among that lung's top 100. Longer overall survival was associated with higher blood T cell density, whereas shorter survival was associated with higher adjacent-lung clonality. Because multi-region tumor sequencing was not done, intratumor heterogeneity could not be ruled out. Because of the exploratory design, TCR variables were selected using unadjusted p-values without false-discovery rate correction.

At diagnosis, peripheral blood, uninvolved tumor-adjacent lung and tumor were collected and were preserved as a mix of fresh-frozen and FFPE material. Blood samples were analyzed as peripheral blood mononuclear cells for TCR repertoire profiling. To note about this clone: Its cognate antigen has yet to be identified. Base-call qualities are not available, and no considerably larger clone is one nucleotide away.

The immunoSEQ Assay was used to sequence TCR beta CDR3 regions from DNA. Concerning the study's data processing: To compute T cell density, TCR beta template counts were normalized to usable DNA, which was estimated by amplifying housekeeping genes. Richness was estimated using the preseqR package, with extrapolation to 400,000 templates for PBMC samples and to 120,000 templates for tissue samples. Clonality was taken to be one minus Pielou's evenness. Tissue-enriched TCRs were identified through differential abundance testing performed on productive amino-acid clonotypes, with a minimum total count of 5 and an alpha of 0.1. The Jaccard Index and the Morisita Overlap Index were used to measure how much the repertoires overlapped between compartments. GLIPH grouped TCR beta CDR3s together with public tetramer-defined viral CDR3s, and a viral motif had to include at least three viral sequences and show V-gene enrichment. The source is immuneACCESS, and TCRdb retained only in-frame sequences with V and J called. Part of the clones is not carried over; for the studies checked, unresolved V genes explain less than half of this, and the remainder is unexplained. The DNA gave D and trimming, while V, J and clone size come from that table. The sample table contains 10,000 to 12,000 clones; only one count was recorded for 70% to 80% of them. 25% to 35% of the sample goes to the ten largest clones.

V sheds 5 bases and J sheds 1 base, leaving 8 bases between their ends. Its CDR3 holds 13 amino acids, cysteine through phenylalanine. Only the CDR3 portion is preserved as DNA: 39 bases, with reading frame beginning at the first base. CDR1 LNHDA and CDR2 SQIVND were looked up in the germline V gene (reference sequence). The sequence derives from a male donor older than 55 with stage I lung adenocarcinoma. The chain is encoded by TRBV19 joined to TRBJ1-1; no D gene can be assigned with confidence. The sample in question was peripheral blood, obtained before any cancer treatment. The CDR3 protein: CASSWDWNTEAFF. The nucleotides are TGTGCCAGTAGTTGGGATTGGAACACTGAAGCTTTCTTT.